This T cell receptor beta chain was observed in a study of OX40 agonist ivuxolimab in advanced cancers. Across the whole study: Ivuxolimab doses were 0.01, 0.1, 0.3, 1.5, 3 or 10 mg/kg every 2 weeks.

Profiled with immunoSEQ multiplex PCR; TCRdb holds only in-frame clones, not every one. The sample lists 30,000 to 40,000 clones, 80% to 90% occurring once. The V segment lost 1 base and the J segment 0 bases; nucleotides outside the gene matches: 11. CDR3 length equals 18 residues. CDR1 SEHNR and CDR2 FQNEAQ come from the germline V gene (reference sequence). The receptor's source is an adult with an advanced solid tumor such as melanoma, head and neck, liver or kidney cancer. The sequences come from CD4+ or CD8+ T cells sorted from blood, collected in a trial of the OX40 agonist ivuxolimab. J is TRBJ2-5 and V is TRBV7-9; 7 positions agree with TRBD1. In DNA, the CDR3 is TGTGCCAGCAGCTTAGAATTGGACGACGGGACAGACCAAGAGACCCAGTACTTC. Amino acid sequence: CASSLELDDGTDQETQYF.